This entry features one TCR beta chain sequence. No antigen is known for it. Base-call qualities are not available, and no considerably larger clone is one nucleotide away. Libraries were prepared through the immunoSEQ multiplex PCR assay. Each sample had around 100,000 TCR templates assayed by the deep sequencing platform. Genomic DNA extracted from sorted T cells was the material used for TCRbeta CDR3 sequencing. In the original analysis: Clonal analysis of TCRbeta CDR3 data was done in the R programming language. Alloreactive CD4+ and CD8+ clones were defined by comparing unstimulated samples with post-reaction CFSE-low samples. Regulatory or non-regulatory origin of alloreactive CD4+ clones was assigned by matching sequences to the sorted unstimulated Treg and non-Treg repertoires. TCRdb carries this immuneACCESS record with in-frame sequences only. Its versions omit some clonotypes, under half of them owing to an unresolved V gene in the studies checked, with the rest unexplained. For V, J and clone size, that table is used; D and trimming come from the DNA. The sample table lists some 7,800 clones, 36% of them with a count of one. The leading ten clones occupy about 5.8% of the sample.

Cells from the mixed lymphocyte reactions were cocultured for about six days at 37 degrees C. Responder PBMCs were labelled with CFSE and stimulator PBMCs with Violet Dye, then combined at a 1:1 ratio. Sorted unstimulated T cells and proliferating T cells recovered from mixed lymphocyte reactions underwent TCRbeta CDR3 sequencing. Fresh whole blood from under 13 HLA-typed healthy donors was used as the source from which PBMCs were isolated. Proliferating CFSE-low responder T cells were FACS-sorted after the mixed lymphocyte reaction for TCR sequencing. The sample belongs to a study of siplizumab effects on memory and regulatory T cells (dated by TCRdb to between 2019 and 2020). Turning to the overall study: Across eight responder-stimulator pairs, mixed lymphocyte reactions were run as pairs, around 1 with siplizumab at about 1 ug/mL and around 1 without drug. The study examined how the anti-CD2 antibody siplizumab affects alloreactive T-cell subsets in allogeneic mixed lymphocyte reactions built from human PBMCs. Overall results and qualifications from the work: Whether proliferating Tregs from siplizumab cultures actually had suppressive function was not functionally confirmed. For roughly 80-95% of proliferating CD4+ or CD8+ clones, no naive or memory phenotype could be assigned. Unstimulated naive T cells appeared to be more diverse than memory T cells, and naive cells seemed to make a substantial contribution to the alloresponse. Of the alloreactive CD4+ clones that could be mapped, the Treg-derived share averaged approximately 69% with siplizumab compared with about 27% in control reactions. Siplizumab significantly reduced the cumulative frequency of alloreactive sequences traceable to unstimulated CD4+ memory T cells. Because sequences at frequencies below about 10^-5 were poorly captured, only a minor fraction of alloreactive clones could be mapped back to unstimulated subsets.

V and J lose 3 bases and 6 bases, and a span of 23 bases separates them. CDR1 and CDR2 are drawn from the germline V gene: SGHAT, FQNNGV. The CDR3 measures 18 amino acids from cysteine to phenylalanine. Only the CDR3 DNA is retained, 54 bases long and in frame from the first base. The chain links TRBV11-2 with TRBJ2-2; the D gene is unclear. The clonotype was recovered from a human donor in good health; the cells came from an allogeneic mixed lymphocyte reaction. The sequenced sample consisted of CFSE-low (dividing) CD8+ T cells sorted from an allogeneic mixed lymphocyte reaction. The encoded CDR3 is CASSFYPQLYVRPGELFF. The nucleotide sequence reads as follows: TGTGCCAGCAGCTTCTACCCCCAACTCTACGTGAGGCCCGGGGAGCTGTTTTTT.